The present T cell receptor (beta chain) was sequenced within a study of T cell responses to AZD1222 COVID-19 vaccine. TCRdb's table, derived via immunoSEQ multiplex PCR, lists solely in-frame clones and lacks some. Of 150,000 to 200,000 clones detected, around 90% appear once; the ten largest clones hold approximately 0.5%. Turning to this clone: Its target is unknown.

This CDR3 is built from 18 residues. The V end lost 0 bases, the J end lost 4 bases, and 16 bases lay between the germline ends. Germline V lookup: CDR1 LGHNA, CDR2 YSLEER. Study-wide findings and caveats: Nearly half of the spike-specific TCRs reportedly recognize variant regions that carry no mutations. Repertoire sampling happened only post peak T cell response. CD4 TCRs covered the whole spike, strongest at regions 160-218 and 743-854.

The sequencing used peripheral blood, collected on day 0 of AZD1222 vaccination. The receptor was derived from an adult in good health. The V call is TRBV4-3, the J call TRBJ2-6; D unclear. The CDR3 loop is CASSQDLLARSGANVLTF. The DNA of the CDR3 is TGCGCCAGCAGCCAAGATTTGTTAGCACGGTCCGGGGCCAACGTCCTGACTTTC.